This T cell receptor (beta chain) was sequenced during a study of memory CD4+ T cells and cytomegalovirus serostatus. Regarding the study as a whole: Suggested: most of the CMV-linked TCR signature lies in CD4+ memory cells. CMV serostatus prediction reached median AUC 0.95, or 0.91 with US-trained model.

On this clone itself: The antigen is undetermined.

The protocol was immunoSEQ multiplex PCR, while the TCRdb copy is restricted to in-frame clones and leaves out a portion. Of some 50,000 clones in the sample, around 76% were seen once. The sort gate was single viable CD3+CD4+CD8-CD45RO+ cells for memory CD4+ T cells. The origin of this receptor is an adult in good health and CMV-seronegative. The sequenced sample consisted of memory CD4+ T cells from blood.

CDR3: CASSPPIHSSGGSGETQYF. The CDR3 nucleotides read TGTGCCAGCTCACCACCGATTCATTCTAGCGGGGGTTCTGGAGAGACCCAGTACTTC. This chain connects TRBV18 to TRBJ2-5, with TRBD2 matching 10 bases. CDR3 length: 19 residues. Per the germline V gene, CDR1 is KGHSH and CDR2 is LQKENI. V shed 0 bases and J 4 bases; nucleotides not matched to a gene: 14.